This T cell receptor beta chain came from a study of identifying expanded T cells in peripheral blood. The CDR3 has 13 residues. V lost 3 bases to trimming and J lost 3 bases, with 8 bases between them. Germline V gives CDR1 SGHTA, CDR2 FQGNSA. Sequenced by immunoSEQ multiplex PCR; TCRdb stores in-frame clones only, minus some. The data contain about 100,000 clones, around nine tenths of them singletons. The V and J genes are TRBV7-2 and TRBJ2-5; the D is unclear. The receptor's source is a person between 18 and 70 years old in good health. The sequencing input was blood. The DNA for the CDR3 is TGTGCCAGCAGCTTTGAACGTGAAGAGACCCAGTACTTC. It encodes CASSFEREETQYF.